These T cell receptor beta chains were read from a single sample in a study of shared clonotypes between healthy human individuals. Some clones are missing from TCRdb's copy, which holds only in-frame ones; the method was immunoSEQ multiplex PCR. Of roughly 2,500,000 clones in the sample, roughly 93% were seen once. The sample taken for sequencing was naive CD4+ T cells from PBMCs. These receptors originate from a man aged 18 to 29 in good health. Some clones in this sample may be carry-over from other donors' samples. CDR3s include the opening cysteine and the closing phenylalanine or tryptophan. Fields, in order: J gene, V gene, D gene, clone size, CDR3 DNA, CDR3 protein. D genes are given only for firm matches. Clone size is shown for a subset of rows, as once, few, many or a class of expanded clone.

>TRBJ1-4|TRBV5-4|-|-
TGTGCCAGCAGCTTGAAGGGGGTGATTCCTAATGAAAAACTGTTTTTT
CASSLKGVIPNEKLFF
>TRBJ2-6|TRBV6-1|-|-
TGTGCCAGCAGTCGAGGTGGGTCTGGGGCCAACGTCCTGACTTTC
CASSRGGSGANVLTF
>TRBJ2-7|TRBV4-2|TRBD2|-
TGTGCCAGCAGCCAAGATACCGGGACTAGCGGGGGTCTCTCCTACGAGCAGTACTTC
CASSQDTGTSGGLSYEQYF
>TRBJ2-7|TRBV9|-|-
TGTGCCAGCAGCGTACCTTATAGCGACCGCCCCGGGAGCAAGCAGTACTTC
CASSVPYSDRPGSKQYF
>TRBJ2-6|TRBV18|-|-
TGTGCCAGCTCCCCTTCCCGGGGGTCCGCCACCTCTGGGGCCAACGTCCTGACTTTC
CASSPSRGSATSGANVLTF
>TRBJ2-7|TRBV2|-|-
TGTGCCAGCAGTGAGGAACGGGCCTCCTATTACGAGCAGTACTTC
CASSEERASYYEQYF
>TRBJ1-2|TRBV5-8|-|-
TGTGCCAGCACCCTTGCCCCCGGGATACCATTCACCGAGGGTGGCTACACCTTC
CASTLAPGIPFTEGGYTF
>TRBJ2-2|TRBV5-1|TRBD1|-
TGCGCCAGCAGCTGGGCCGGACAGGGGATCACCGGGGAGCTGTTTTTT
CASSWAGQGITGELFF
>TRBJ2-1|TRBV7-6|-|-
TGTGCCAGCAGCTTAGATCCCAGGAGCAATGAGCAGTTCTTC
CASSLDPRSNEQFF
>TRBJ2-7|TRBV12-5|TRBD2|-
TGTGCTAGTGGTTTGTACGGGGGAGGGTACGAGCAGTACTTC
CASGLYGGGYEQYF
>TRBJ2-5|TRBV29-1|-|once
TGCAGCGTTGATTTTGTAGGGGCCCAGTACTTC
CSVDFVGAQYF
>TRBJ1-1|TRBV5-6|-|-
TGTGCCAGCAGCTTTATTTCTGGGAACACTGAAGCTTTCTTT
CASSFISGNTEAFF
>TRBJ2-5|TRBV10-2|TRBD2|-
TGCGCCAGCTCGGGACTAGCGGGAGGAGAGACCCAGTACTTC
CASSGLAGGETQYF
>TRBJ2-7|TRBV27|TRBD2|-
TGTGCCAGCAGAACTAGCGGGAGGTTGGAGGAGCAGTACTTC
CASRTSGRLEEQYF
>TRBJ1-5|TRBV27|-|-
TGTGCCAGCAGTCCACGTAATAGCAATCAGCCCCAGCATTTT
CASSPRNSNQPQHF
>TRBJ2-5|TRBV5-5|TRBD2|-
TGTGCCAGCAGCCCTGGACTAGCGGGAAAGGGGGAGACCCAGTACTTC
CASSPGLAGKGETQYF
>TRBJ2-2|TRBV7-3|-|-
TGTGCCAGCAGCAACCGACTCGGCGGGGAGCTGTTTTTT
CASSNRLGGELFF
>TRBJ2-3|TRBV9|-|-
TGTGCCAGCAGCGTAGGTAGCTACTTCACAGATACGCAGTATTTT
CASSVGSYFTDTQYF
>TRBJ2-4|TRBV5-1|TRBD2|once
TGCGCCAGCAGCTTGTACATCAGCGGGAGTCGGGCCAAAAACATTCAGTACTTC
CASSLYISGSRAKNIQYF
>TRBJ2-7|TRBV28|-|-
TGTGCCAGCAGTCGTCCCCTGGACGAGCAGTACTTC
CASSRPLDEQYF
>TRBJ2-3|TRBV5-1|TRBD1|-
TGCGCCAGCAGCTTGGGAACAGGGGGCGTTACGCAGTATTTT
CASSLGTGGVTQYF
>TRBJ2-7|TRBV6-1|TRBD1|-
TGTGCCAGCACCTCTCGACAGGGCAGCTCCTACGAGCAGTACTTC
CASTSRQGSSYEQYF
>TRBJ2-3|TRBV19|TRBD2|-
TGTGCCAGTAGAGGTACCGGGACTAGACTCACAGATACGCAGTATTTT
CASRGTGTRLTDTQYF
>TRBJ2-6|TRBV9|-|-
TGTGCCAGCAGCGGGGTCTCTGGGGCCAACGTCCTGACTTTC
CASSGVSGANVLTF
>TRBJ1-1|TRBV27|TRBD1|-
TGTGCCAGCAGTGGGGCAGGGGGGAAGAACACTGAAGCTTTCTTT
CASSGAGGKNTEAFF
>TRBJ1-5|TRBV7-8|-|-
TGTGCCAGCAGCGTACAGGATGGGGCGTTAGCGGCCCAGCATTTT
CASSVQDGALAAQHF
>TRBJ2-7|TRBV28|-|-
TGTGCCAGCAGTTTAGCTGGCAGCAGCTACTACGAGCAGTACTTC
CASSLAGSSYYEQYF
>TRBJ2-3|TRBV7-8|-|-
TGTGCCAGCAGCTTAGCGGGAGGAGATACGCAGTATTTT
CASSLAGGDTQYF
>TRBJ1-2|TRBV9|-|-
TGTGCCAGCAGCCCCTCAGGGTCAGGGACCTATGGCTACACCTTC
CASSPSGSGTYGYTF
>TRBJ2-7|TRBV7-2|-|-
TGTGCCAGCAGCTTATCTTCCTCCTACGAGCAGTACTTC
CASSLSSSYEQYF
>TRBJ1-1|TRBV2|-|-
TGTGCCAGCAGTCGCAGGGCCCCGGTAGGAACTGAAGCTTTCTTT
CASSRRAPVGTEAFF
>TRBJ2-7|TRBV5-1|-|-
TGCGCCAGCAGTTCCGTTCTGGCTAGCGAGCAGTACTTC
CASSSVLASEQYF
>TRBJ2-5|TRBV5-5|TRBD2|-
TGTGCCAGCAGCTTGGTTGGTAGCGGGACCCAAGAGACCCAGTACTTC
CASSLVGSGTQETQYF
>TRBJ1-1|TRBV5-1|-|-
TGCGCCAGCAGCGACGGCAGGGGTCTGGCGGCTGAAGCTTTCTTT
CASSDGRGLAAEAFF
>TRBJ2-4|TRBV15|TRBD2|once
TGTGCCACCAGCACTAGACTAGCGGGAGGGTTGATGTCCAAAAACATTCAGTACTTC
CATSTRLAGGLMSKNIQYF
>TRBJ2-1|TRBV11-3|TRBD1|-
TGTGCCAGCAGCTCCGGACAGGGTACCTACAATGAGCAGTTCTTC
CASSSGQGTYNEQFF
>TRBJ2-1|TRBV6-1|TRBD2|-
TGTGCCAGCAGGATAGCGGGAGGGTCCCACAATGAGCAGTTCTTC
CASRIAGGSHNEQFF
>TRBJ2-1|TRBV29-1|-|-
TGCAGCGTTGAAGATCCCTCGACAGGCTCCTACAATGAGCAGTTCTTC
CSVEDPSTGSYNEQFF
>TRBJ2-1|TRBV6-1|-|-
TGTGCCAGCAGTGCCCTAGACCCGCCGAACCCTGATGAGCAGTTCTTC
CASSALDPPNPDEQFF
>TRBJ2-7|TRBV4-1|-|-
TGCGCCAGCAGCCAAGTCATGAGCAGTATCAGTGTTGGGTCGACCTACGAGCAGTACTTC
CASSQVMSSISVGSTYEQYF
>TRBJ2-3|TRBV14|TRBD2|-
TGTGCCAGCAGCCAAGATGACTGGCGGGAGACACCAGATACGCAGTATTTT
CASSQDDWRETPDTQYF